This TCR beta chain was identified during a study of blood T cell repertoires in COVID-19 (TCRdb year 2020). A note on the overall study: Samples covering the acute and convalescent phases of COVID-19 were provided by collaborators in the United States, Italy and Spain. The prospective study material was composed of cDNA or gDNA derived from T cells, B-cell-depleted T cells, or PBMCs. The dataset comprised deeply sampled blood TCRbeta repertoires from subjects exposed to, actively infected with, or recovered from COVID-19. A freely available public database, intended as a resource for researchers studying the immune response to SARS-CoV-2, is where the repertoires were released. Samples came from the ongoing ImmuneRACE study (first 160 participants) plus 1,254 subjects from 6 global collaborators. The sample metadata nearly always contained a de-identified subject ID, COVID-19 status, age in years and sex. Where available, HLA class I and class II types were taken from metadata supplied by the sample provider and were not determined by assay-based typing.

The research as a whole found: The quantity of clinical and demographic metadata differed by source and by participant and was supplied without curation.

As concerns this clone: Its antigen is still unknown. No base quality values were provided; no much bigger clone lies one nucleotide off.

The immunoSEQ Assay, a bias-controlled multiplex PCR, was used to amplify TCRbeta CDR3 regions from genomic DNA. In the authors' own workflow: Within the assay, amplification of reference gene primers was used to estimate how many nucleated cells each sample contained. Sequence reads were collapsed and filtered to measure the absolute abundance of every unique TCRbeta CDR3 rearrangement. Productive Simpson clonality was computed per sample as the square root of Simpson's diversity index over productive rearrangements. In its TCRdb copy, this immuneACCESS table keeps in-frame sequences only and misses some clones. Where compared with another copy, unresolved V genes explain less than half of these, and the others have no known cause. V and J calls and clone size are given by that table; D and trimming were obtained from the DNA. This sample lists 150,000 to 200,000 clones; approximately 82% were detected once. The biggest ten clones account for roughly 17% of the sample.

Its CDR3 holds 15 amino acids, cysteine through phenylalanine. Just CDR3 DNA is preserved here, 45 bases in frame from base 1. Via the germline V gene (reference sequence), CDR1 is LNHDA and CDR2 SQIVND. Deletion took 2 bases off V and 2 bases off J, with a span of 12 bases between the germline ends. Participants in the prospective study were aged about 18 to 95 years, lived in 20 to 25 United States geographic areas, and enrolled through a virtual design. Cohort assignment in the prospective study relied on participant-reported clinical history from a screening survey and a study questionnaire. For ImmuneRACE Cohort 3, a participant was defined as recovered based on two consecutive negative NP/OP PCR tests, clearance by a healthcare professional, or resolution of symptoms. Mobile phlebotomists in the prospective study collected whole blood, serum and a nasopharyngeal or oropharyngeal swab from every participant. Additional blood draws and questionnaires over an approximately two-month period could optionally be provided by prospective study participants. Before DNA extraction, blood samples from the prospective study were shipped at room temperature or frozen.

The chain uses TRBV19 and TRBJ1-2; TRBD1 might be the D gene, on 6 matching bases. This clonotype originated in a woman between 50 and 59 years old who had recovered from COVID-19. Sequenced sample: PBMCs or T cells enriched from blood (not recorded which). The CDR3: CASSITGIGNYGYTF. The bases are TGTGCCAGTAGTATAACAGGGATAGGGAACTATGGCTACACCTTC.